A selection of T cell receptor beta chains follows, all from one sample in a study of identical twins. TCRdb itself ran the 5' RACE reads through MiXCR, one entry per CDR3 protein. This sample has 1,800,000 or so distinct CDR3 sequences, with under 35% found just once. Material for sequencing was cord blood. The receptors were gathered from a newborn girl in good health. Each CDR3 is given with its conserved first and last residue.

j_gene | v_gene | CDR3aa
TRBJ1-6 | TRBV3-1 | CASSQQNWNSPLHF
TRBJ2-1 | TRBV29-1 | CSVEGAVSYNEQFF
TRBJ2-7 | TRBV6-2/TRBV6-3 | CASKRGSGHYEQYF
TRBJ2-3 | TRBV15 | CATSRDWGDTQYF
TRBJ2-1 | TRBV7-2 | CASYLGGPGRSFPGEQFF
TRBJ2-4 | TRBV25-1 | CASQQPPRPAELAKNIQYF
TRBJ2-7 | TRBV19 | CASSPGVAGASYEQYF
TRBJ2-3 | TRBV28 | CATQTGGVSTDTQYF
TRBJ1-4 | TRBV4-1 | CASSQDQEGAREKLFF
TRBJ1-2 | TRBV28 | CATHRQNYGYTF
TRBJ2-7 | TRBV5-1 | CASSLGGRGVEQYF
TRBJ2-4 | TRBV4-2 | CASSKLPGQGATLTKNIQYF
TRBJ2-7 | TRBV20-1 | CSAREVGSYEQYF
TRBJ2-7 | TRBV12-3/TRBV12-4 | CASSLIRAYEMHVQYF
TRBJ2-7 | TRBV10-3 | CAISGTSWAYEQYF
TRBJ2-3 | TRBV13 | CASSSTLAKTQYF
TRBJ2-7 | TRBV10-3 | CAIGTGAYEQYF
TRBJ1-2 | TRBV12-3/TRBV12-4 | CASSPNSVWNYGYTF
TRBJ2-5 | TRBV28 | CASSLSRGLPATQYF
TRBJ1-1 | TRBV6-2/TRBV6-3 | CASSSRIRGQSNTEAFF
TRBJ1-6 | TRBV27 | CASSLQSSFYNSPLHF
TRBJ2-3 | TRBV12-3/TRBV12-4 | CASTPGASPDTQYF
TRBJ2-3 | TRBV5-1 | CASSLALMTGGTDTQYF
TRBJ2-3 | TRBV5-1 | CASSGQGRTDTQYF
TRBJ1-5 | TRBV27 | CASSGQGASNQPHHF
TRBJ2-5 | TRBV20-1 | CSACDKETQYF
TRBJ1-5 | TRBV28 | CASSLTSRDQPQHF
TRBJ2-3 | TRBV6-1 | CASSTDRSDTQYF
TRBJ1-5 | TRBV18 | CASSPILVAPGGNQPQHF
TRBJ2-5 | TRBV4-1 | CASSQVRTRNNEQYF
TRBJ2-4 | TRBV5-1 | CASSLGQSPIKNIQYF
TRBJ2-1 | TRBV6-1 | CASSDQASRYNEQFF
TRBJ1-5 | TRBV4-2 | CASSQENLGAQPQHF
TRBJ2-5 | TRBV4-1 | CASSQDGTGRKETQYF
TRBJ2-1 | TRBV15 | CATSRDRRGLADSNEQFF
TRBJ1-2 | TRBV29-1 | CSVEGRDRGIKGYTF
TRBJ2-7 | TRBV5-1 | CASSLSSGTRTAYEQYF
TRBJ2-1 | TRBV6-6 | CASSYVMGVSSYNEQFF
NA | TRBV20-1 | CSASLTTWDNHIQYF
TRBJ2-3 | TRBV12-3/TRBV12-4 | CASSLEPDTQYF
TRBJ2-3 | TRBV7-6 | CASSLAPSSLLTDTQYF
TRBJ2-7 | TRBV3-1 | CATSGQGSYEQYF
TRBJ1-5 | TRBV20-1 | CSARVQGQQPQHF
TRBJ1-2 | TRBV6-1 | CASSERWTNYGYTF
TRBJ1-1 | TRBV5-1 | CASTSHPQWGGNTEAFF
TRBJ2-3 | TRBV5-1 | CASSFVPSGSFGTDTQYF
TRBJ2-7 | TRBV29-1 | CSAIQVYEQYF
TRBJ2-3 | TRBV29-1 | CSVGSRLTLFTDTQYF
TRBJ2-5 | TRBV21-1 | CASSKSSGRQTQYF
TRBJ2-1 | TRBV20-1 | CSARNLAGEDNEQFF
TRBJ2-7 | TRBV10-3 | CAISERDTLYNEQYF
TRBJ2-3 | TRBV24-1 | CATSDRTGGADTQYF
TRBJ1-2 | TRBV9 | CASSVRQNYGYTF